This T cell receptor beta chain comes out of a study of cytomegalovirus exposure and HLA in healthy donors. About the study: Out of about 190 million T cells, an earlier analysis found about 120 million unique TCR beta sequences in total. General observations from the study: In vitro testing confirmed a few CMV-associated chains as specific for CMV antigens. In an earlier analysis, about 87% or about 30%: the productive usage of most TCR beta V segments.

With regard to this clone: Antigen: not known.

The PCR made use of 60 Vbeta and 13 Jbeta primers. Clones were sequenced by immunoSEQ multiplex PCR, and TCRdb holds only the in-frame ones, with some missing. Here the sample spans under 300,000 clones, 80% to 90% being singletons. V lost 2 bases, J lost 4 bases, and 14 bases lay in between. In germline, CDR1 is MNHEY, CDR2 SVGAGI. The CDR3 totals 15 residues. The donors comprised healthy bone marrow donors. Material: PBMCs. This chain connects TRBV6-5 to TRBJ1-1; weak D call: TRBD1 (5 bases). This TCR was recovered from a man aged 40-49 years in good health and CMV-seropositive. CDR3 sequence reads: CASSYGHSRVTEAFF. The CDR3 coding sequence is TGTGCCAGCAGTTACGGGCACTCCAGGGTCACTGAAGCTTTCTTT.